This record looks at one T cell receptor (beta chain) sequence and its context. The entry originates in a study of low-dose radiotherapy and immunotherapy resistance in tumors. The CDR3 runs to 17 residues. Germline CDR1 reads ENHRY; CDR2 reads SYGVKD. Trimming cost V 5 bases and J 7 bases; bases outside gene matches: 12. Primers used for first-strand cDNA, a TRAV- and TRBV-specific set, covered both alpha and beta chains. An approximately 19-cycle PCR with a constant-region primer and V-primer adapter amplified TCRs. TCRdb ran MiXCR on the reads and lists one entry per CDR3 protein. The sample has about 35,000 distinct CDR3 sequences, around 20% seen once. Described time point: after trial treatment. Treatment of the sample: LDRT plus nivolumab, ipilimumab, low-dose cyclophosphamide and aspirin (RACIN trial).

The source was PBMCs, collected after low-dose radiotherapy plus immunotherapy. The chain links TRBV10-3 to TRBJ2-7; 15 bases align to TRBD2. This receptor was obtained from a female donor with ovarian cancer. Written as DNA, the CDR3 is TGTGCCATCAGTCCTTCCGGGACTAGCGGGGGGCCGGAGGAGCAGTACTTC. Residues: CAISPSGTSGGPEEQYF.